The clone carrying this T cell receptor beta chain was seen a few times. This specimen comes from a study of T-cell reconstitution after alpha-beta-depleted transplantation in children. Germline V gene data show CDR1 as SQVTM and CDR2 as ANQGSEA. V lost 3 bases and J 5 bases, leaving 11 bases between the germline ends. The CDR3 contains 13 residues. Researchers prepared the TCRbeta library using unique molecular identifiers, the study reports. TCRdb redid the calling of the PCR reads with MiXCR, one entry per CDR3 protein. The sample has 700,000 or so distinct CDR3 sequences; about an eighth are singletons.

The V and J genes are TRBV29-1 and TRBJ2-1; no definite D call. The material sequenced was PBMCs, taken before TCRalphabeta/CD19-depleted stem cell transplant. The clonotype originates from a girl aged 2 to 9 with congenital amegakaryocytic thrombocytopenia, due to receive a stem cell transplant. Written as DNA, the CDR3 is TGCAGCGTTGATGTGGTCGATGACAATGAGCAGTTCTTC. It encodes CSVDVVDDNEQFF.